This TCR beta chain was recorded in a study of T cells expressing NK-cell markers. Study at large: Sorted CD3+CD56-NKG2C+, CD3+CD56+NKG2C+ and CD3+CD56+NKG2C- T cells supplied the TCR beta repertoires. Eight donors were sequenced, of whom seven were HCMV-seropositive, while the remaining one was HCMV-seronegative.

For each CDR3 protein, TCRdb gives one entry from its re-call of the 5' RACE reads, without DNA. The listing records roughly 420,000 distinct CDR3 sequences. Germline lookup yields CDR1 SGHRS and CDR2 YFSETQ. The CDR3 sequence is 14 residues long. The receptor's source is a woman aged 18-69 years in good health. The rearrangement joins TRBV5-1 to TRBJ2-7; as DNA is missing, the TRBD1 call by TCRdb cannot be tested. Sequencing was done on a sample of blood T cells: a sorted CD56 or NKG2C T cell subset, CD4+ or CD8+ T cells, or bulk PBMC T cells (not recorded which). The CDR3 sequence: CASSPAAGFYEQYF.